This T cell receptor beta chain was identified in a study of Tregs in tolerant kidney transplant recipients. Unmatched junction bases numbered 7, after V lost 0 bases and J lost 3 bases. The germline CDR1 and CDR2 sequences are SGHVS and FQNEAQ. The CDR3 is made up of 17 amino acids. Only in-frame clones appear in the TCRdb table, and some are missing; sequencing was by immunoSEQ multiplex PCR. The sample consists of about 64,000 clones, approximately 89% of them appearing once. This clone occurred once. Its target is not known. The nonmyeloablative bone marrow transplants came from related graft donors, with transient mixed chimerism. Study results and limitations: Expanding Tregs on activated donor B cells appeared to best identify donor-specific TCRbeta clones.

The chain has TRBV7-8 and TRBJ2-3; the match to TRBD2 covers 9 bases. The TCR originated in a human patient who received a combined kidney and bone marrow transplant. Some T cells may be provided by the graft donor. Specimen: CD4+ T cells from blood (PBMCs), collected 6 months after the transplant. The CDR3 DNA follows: TGTGCCAGCAGCTTAGCTCGGGCTAGCGGGAATACAGATACGCAGTATTTT. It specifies CASSLARASGNTDTQYF.